These 25 T cell receptor beta chains originate from one sample sequenced in a study of T cell clonality in common variable immunodeficiency. Assay: immunoSEQ multiplex PCR; the TCRdb copy retains only in-frame clones and omits some. The sample has around 81,000 clones, none seen only once. The specimen was peripheral blood mononuclear cells. The receptors shown here come from a person between 18 and 75 years old in good health.

This clone showed up many times. The DNA ends 3 residues before the CDR3 does, and the rest of the CDR3 is filled in from the germline J gene. The identical CDR3 is also encoded by other nucleotide sequences in the sample. The chain recombines TRBV20-1 with TRBJ2-1, with 8 bases fitting TRBD2. The CDR3 is made up of 14 amino acids. After removal of 2 bases from V and 2 bases from J, the junction contained 2 bases not matched to a gene. CDR1 is DFQATT, CDR2 SNEGSKA, per germline (reference sequence). CDR3 region: CSARLAGPYNEQFF. The CDR3 bases that were read are TGCAGTGCTAGACTAGCGGGTCCCTACAATGAG.

Many counts were recorded for this clone. The CDR3 end lies 3 residues beyond the end of the read and is filled in from the germline J gene. The rearrangement links TRBV5-4 to TRBJ2-3, with no clear D. The germline CDR1 and CDR2 sequences are SGHNT and YYREEE (reference sequence). The CDR3 sequence is 15 residues long. Trimming removed 1 base at V and 0 bases at J, with 9 bases between. The covered CDR3 bases are TGTGCCAGCAGCTTGAGAACAGCTAGCACAGATACG. Translating gives CASSLRTASTDT. In full, the CDR3 is CASSLRTASTDTQYF.

As for this clone: The CDR3 end lies 3 residues beyond the end of the read and is filled in from the germline J gene. V usage is TRBV7-6 and J usage is TRBJ1-6; 8 bases match TRBD1. CDR3 length: 18 amino acids. Germline trimming cut 2 bases from V and 0 bases from J; bases unmatched to any gene: 6. CDR1 and CDR2 from the germline V gene are SGHVS and FNYEAQ. The chain's CDR3 is CASSLSNRGSSYNSPLHF. CDR3 DNA, as far as it was read: TGTGCCAGCAGCTTATCCAACAGGGGGAGCTCCTATAATTCACCC.

This clone has at least ten counts. The observed sequence ends 3 residues before the CDR3 terminus, with the missing tail filled in from the germline J gene. This chain connects TRBV7-6 to TRBJ1-6; maybe TRBD1 (6 bases). CDR1 is SGHVS and CDR2 is FNYEAQ in the germline V gene. V shed 5 bases and J shed 8 bases, with 19 bases lying between them. The CDR3 covers 16 residues. The covered CDR3 bases are TGTGCCAGCAGCCCCCACCAGGACAGAGGGGATTCACCC. This translates into CASSPHQDRGDSP. The full-length CDR3 reads as CASSPHQDRGDSPLHF.

At least ten counts were recorded for this clone. The read gets to within 3 residues of the CDR3 end, and the germline J gene fills in the rest. The rearrangement links TRBV7-8 to TRBJ1-2, with TRBD1 matching 11 bases. CDR1 is SGHVS, CDR2 FQNEAQ, per germline. J gave up 5 bases and V 1 base, and 3 bases lay outside the gene matches. The CDR3 spans 15 residues. CDR3 protein: CASSLGGTGGYGYTF. The sequenced CDR3 bases are TGTGCCAGCAGCTTAGGGGGGACAGGGGGATATGGC. The variable domain in full, completed from reference TRBV7-8 and TRBJ1-2, reads GAGVSQSPRYKVAKRGQDVALRCDPISGHVSLFWYQQALGQGPEFLTYFQNEAQLDKSGLPSDRFFAERPEGSVSTLKIQRTQQEDSAVYLCASSLGGTGGYGYTFGSGTRLTVV.

At least ten counts were recorded for this clone. The read stops 3 residues short of the end of the CDR3; the missing end is completed from the germline J gene. The chain couples TRBV18 to TRBJ1-6; weak D call: TRBD1 (6 bases). Between the trimmed V and J ends, which lost 3 bases and 5 bases, there was a span of 11 bases. The germline V gene has CDR1 KGHSH and CDR2 LQKENI. The CDR3 runs 15 residues. Incomplete CDR3 DNA: TGTGCCAGCTCACCGGCAGGGGAGAATAATTCACCC. Its protein is CASSPAGENNSP. The whole CDR3 sequence is CASSPAGENNSPLHF.

The table lists this clone with many counts. The read ends 3 residues early relative to the CDR3; the germline J gene fills the gap. The J gene is TRBJ1-5, the V gene TRBV5-6; possible D gene TRBD1, 5 bases. The CDR3 runs 15 residues. Per the germline V gene, CDR1 is SGHDT and CDR2 is YYEEEE. Trimming took 2 bases from V and 0 from J, leaving 9 bases between them. CDR3 residues: CASSFRGVSNQPQHF. CDR3 bases read: TGTGCCAGCAGCTTCAGAGGGGTTAGCAATCAGCCC.

This clone appeared many times. The CDR3 end falls 3 residues outside the read, so it is completed with the germline J gene. The chain links TRBV20-1 to TRBJ2-3; 13 bases match TRBD2. From germline, CDR1 is DFQATT and CDR2 SNEGSKA (reference sequence). This CDR3 has 17 residues. J was trimmed by 3 bases and V by 6 bases; bases with no gene match: 12. The part of the CDR3 DNA that was read is TGCAGTGCCAACACCCCGACTAGCGGGAGGATAACAGATACG. It yields the protein CSANTPTSGRITDT. The CDR3 in its entirety is CSANTPTSGRITDTQYF.

This clone came up many times. The junction differs from germline at one of its ends, possibly a read error. From the germline J gene comes the end of the CDR3, since the read stops 3 residues before it. The chain recombines TRBV4-2 with TRBJ2-3, with 12 positions matching TRBD2. Germline assignment: CDR1 LGHNA and CDR2 YNFKEQ. This CDR3 region has 15 residues. The part of the CDR3 DNA that was read is TGCGCCAGCAGCCAAGCTAGCGGGAGGGCCGGTACG. It translates to CASSQASGRAGT. The full CDR3 protein reads CASSQASGRAGTQYF.

With respect to this clone: The read gets to within 3 residues of the CDR3 end, and the germline J gene fills in the rest. V and J are TRBV6-2 or TRBV6-3 and TRBJ2-7; D remains unclear. CDR3 size: 15 residues. CDR1 is MNHEY and CDR2 is SVGEGT in the germline V gene. Trimming took off 7 bases at V and 0 bases at J, with 16 bases between the two ends. CDR3 in amino acids: CASTLAGRLSYEQYF. The sequenced part of the CDR3 DNA is TGTGCCAGCACCTTGGCAGGCCGCCTCTCCTACGAG.

On this clone: The missing CDR3 end, 3 residues past where the read stops, is filled in from the germline J gene. V is TRBV20-1 and J is TRBJ1-1; the D gene is possibly TRBD1 (5 bases). This CDR3 is built from 15 residues. The ends were cut back, 0 bases at V and 4 bases at J, with 15 bases in the middle. CDR1 and CDR2 (germline): DFQATT, SNEGSKA (reference sequence). The CDR3 sequence is CSARESRDYRTEAFF. CDR3 DNA (partial): TGCAGTGCTAGAGAGTCCCGGGACTATCGCACTGAA.

This clone was seen many times. The observed sequence ends 3 residues before the CDR3 terminus, with the missing tail filled in from the germline J gene. The chain joins TRBV12-3 or TRBV12-4 to TRBJ2-7; weak D call: TRBD2 (5 bases). The germline V and J ends were trimmed by 3 bases and 0 bases, with 12 bases remaining between them. The CDR3 length is 15 residues. The part of the CDR3 DNA that was read is TGTGCCAGCAGTTTGGCCAGCGGAATCTCCTACGAG. Translating it yields CASSLASGISYE. The CDR3 in full is CASSLASGISYEQYF.

This clone appeared many times. The sequenced fragment ends 3 residues before the CDR3 boundary, so the rest is inferred from the germline J gene. The V call is TRBV2, the J call TRBJ1-4, with 9 bases fitting TRBD1. This CDR3 comprises 17 residues. J gave up 5 bases and V 6 bases, and 13 bases lay outside the gene matches. Looked up from germline, CDR1 is SNHLY and CDR2 is FYNNEI. The CDR3 spells CASSLNRDRERNEKLFF. The part of the CDR3 DNA that was read is TGTGCCAGCAGCCTCAACCGGGACAGGGAACGGAATGAAAAA.

This clone was observed at least ten times. Coverage ceases 3 residues before the CDR3 finishes, and the germline J gene fills in the end. The rearrangement links TRBV7-6 to TRBJ2-7; D may be TRBD1 (6 bases). The ends were cut back, 5 bases at V and 6 bases at J, with 17 bases in the middle. The CDR3 loop spans 14 amino acids. Germline lookup yields CDR1 SGHVS and CDR2 FNYEAQ. The CDR3 DNA, read in part, is TGTGCCAGCAGCCTAAGGGAAAGAGGGGGCGAG. This encodes CASSLRERGGE. The entire CDR3 protein reads CASSLRERGGEQYF. Combining the CDR3 with reference TRBV7-6 and TRBJ2-7 gives the whole variable domain GAGVSQSPRYKVTKRGQDVALRCDPISGHVSLYWYRQALGQGPEFLTYFNYEAQQDKSGLPNDRFSAERPEGSISTLTIQRTEQRDSAMYRCASSLRERGGEQYFGPGTRLTVT.

There are many counts of this clone. The CDR3 protein is CSAARLAGTRGTQYF. CDR3 DNA, as far as it was read: TGCAGTGCCGCCCGACTAGCGGGAACCCGCGGGACC. The V call is TRBV20-1, the J call TRBJ2-5; 11 bases line up with TRBD2. Coverage ceases 3 residues before the CDR3 finishes, and the germline J gene fills in the end. CDR1 and CDR2 from the germline V gene are DFQATT and SNEGSKA (reference sequence). This CDR3 has 15 amino acids. V shed 6 bases, J shed 7 bases, and the junction held 13 bases outside the gene matches.

At least ten counts were recorded for this clone. The CDR3 is cut off 3 residues early in the read; its end comes from the germline J gene. The chain combines TRBV5-6 with TRBJ1-1, with 9 bases identical to TRBD1. Per germline, CDR1 SGHDT and CDR2 YYEEEE. The CDR3 extends over 14 amino acids. V dropped 7 bases and J dropped 4; count of bases not matched to a gene: 8. CDR3 DNA (partial): TGTGCCAGCGACCAAGGACAGGGGACCACTGAA. Translated: CASDQGQGTTE. The complete CDR3 sequence is CASDQGQGTTEAFF.

This clone came up many times. Read sequence stops 3 residues before the CDR3 end, and the germline J gene provides the missing end. V gene TRBV5-4 combines with J gene TRBJ2-5; 8 positions match TRBD2. CDR1 SGHNT and CDR2 YYREEE come from the germline V gene (reference sequence). The CDR3 runs to 13 residues. J was trimmed by 4 bases and V by 4 bases; bases with no gene match: 3. The DNA read from the CDR3 is TGTGCCAGCAGCAACCTAGCGGGAGAGACC. Translation: CASSNLAGET. The whole CDR3 is CASSNLAGETQYF.

This clone was detected many times. Read data end 3 residues before the CDR3 end; the end is taken from the germline J gene. The V and J genes are TRBV19 and TRBJ2-1; 8 nucleotides line up with TRBD1. The CDR3 is made up of 13 amino acids. With V trimmed by 8 bases and J by 6 bases, 6 bases remained unmatched. Germline V gene sequence: CDR1 LNHDA, CDR2 SQIVND (reference sequence). The CDR3 here is CASSPTGGNEQFF. CDR3 bases read: TGTGCCAGTTCACCCACAGGGGGCAATGAG.

Turning to this clone: The CDR3 end lies 3 residues beyond the end of the read and is filled in from the germline J gene. In the same sample, other DNA sequences code for this CDR3. V gene TRBV18 combines with J gene TRBJ2-1; possibly TRBD1 for D (6 bases). Germline V gene data show CDR1 as KGHSH and CDR2 as LQKENI. The length of the CDR3 is 17 residues. V gave up 6 bases and J gave up 3 bases, with 21 bases separating them. This CDR3 is CASSPPEWDKYYNEQFF. The CDR3 bases that were read are TGTGCCAGCTCCCCCCCGGAATGGGACAAGTACTACAATGAG.

Many counts were recorded for this clone. The CDR3 end falls 3 residues outside the read, so it is completed with the germline J gene. The chain couples TRBV6-2 or TRBV6-3 to TRBJ2-1; 8 nucleotides line up with TRBD2. Germline V gene lookup returns CDR1 MNHEY and CDR2 SVGEGT. This CDR3 region has 16 residues. The J segment lost 3 bases and the V segment lost 0 bases, leaving 4 bases of the junction unmatched. The CDR3 sequence is CASSYSVTSGYNEQFF. CDR3 DNA, as far as it was read: TGTGCCAGCAGTTACTCTGTAACTAGCGGCTACAATGAG.

In its sample, this clone was seen many times. The read is 3 residues too short to cover the CDR3 end, so that end is filled in from the germline J gene. This chain uses TRBV6-1 with TRBJ1-6; TRBD1 might be the D (6 bases). Germline V CDR1 and CDR2: MNHNS, SASEGT. V lost 4 bases to trimming and J lost 4 bases, with 14 bases between them. This CDR3 is 16 amino acids long. The CDR3 loop reads CASSVSSGQYNSPLHF. CDR3 DNA, as far as it was read: TGTGCCAGCAGTGTTTCGTCAGGACAGTATAATTCACCC.

This clone was counted ten times or more. The sequenced fragment ends 3 residues before the CDR3 boundary, so the rest is inferred from the germline J gene. The rearrangement joins TRBV7-3 to TRBJ2-3; 7 nucleotides match TRBD2. Germline CDR1 reads SGHTA; CDR2 reads FQGTGA. The CDR3 has 16 amino acids. Trimming took 4 bases from V and 2 from J; bases not matched to a gene: 9. The CDR3 here is CASSYLAGENTDTQYF. Incomplete CDR3 DNA: TGTGCCAGCAGCTACCTCGCGGGAGAGAACACAGATACG.

This clone was seen repeatedly, ten times or more. The CDR3 end falls 3 residues outside the read, so it is completed with the germline J gene. V usage is TRBV4-1 and J usage is TRBJ2-7; 9 nucleotides agree with TRBD1. This CDR3 spans 14 amino acids. V lost 4 bases, J lost 4 bases, and 5 bases stayed unmatched. In germline, CDR1 is MGHRA, CDR2 YSYEKL. The DNA read from the CDR3 is TGCGCCAGCAGCCCTGGGGACAGGGTATACGAG. It is translated as CASSPGDRVYE. The full CDR3 protein reads CASSPGDRVYEQYF.

A note on this clone: The read ends 3 residues shy of where the CDR3 ends; the end is completed using the germline J gene. The chain employs TRBV30 and TRBJ2-3, with unresolved D. CDR1 GTSNPN and CDR2 SVGIG come from the germline V gene (reference sequence). The V end lost 1 base, the J end lost 0 bases, and 14 bases lay between the germline ends. The CDR3 loop spans 16 amino acids. The CDR3 DNA, read in part, is TGTGCCTGGAGTGGAGATCCCCCCACTAGCACAGATACG. Translated: CAWSGDPPTSTDT. The whole CDR3 is CAWSGDPPTSTDTQYF.

Many counts were recorded for this clone. The CDR3 goes on 3 residues after the read ends, and that part is filled in from the germline J gene. This rearrangement joins TRBV14 to TRBJ1-1, with TRBD1 matching over 7 bases. Trimming cost V 6 bases and J 4 bases; bases outside gene matches: 11. The CDR3 covers 15 residues. Germline CDR1 SGHDN, CDR2 FVKESK. Partial CDR3 DNA: TGTGCCAGCAGACATACAACAGGGGTCGCCACTGAA. Its translation is CASRHTTGVATE. The full-length CDR3 reads as CASRHTTGVATEAFF.